A selection of T cell receptor beta chains follows, all from one sample in a study of blood T cell repertoires in COVID-19. Sequenced by immunoSEQ multiplex PCR; TCRdb stores in-frame clones only, minus some. The sample contains about 98,000 clones, roughly 87% of which appear only once. Material: peripheral blood. The source is a man between 65 and 80 years old with acute or convalescent COVID-19. The CDR3 runs from the conserved cysteine through the conserved F or W. The order of the fields is D gene, clone size, V gene, J gene, CDR3 DNA, CDR3 protein. A D gene is named only where the DNA matches it firmly. The size entry is marked missing in some rows and otherwise reads once, few, many or a size class.

TRBD1	.	TRBV18	TRBJ1-1	TGTGCCAGCTCACCTTTGGGACAGGGGTCTGAAGCTTTCTTT	CASSPLGQGSEAFF
.	few	TRBV5-6	TRBJ1-4	TGTGCCAGCAGCAGAGACAATGTGCGCCTCAATGAAAAACTGTTTTTT	CASSRDNVRLNEKLFF
TRBD2	.	TRBV7-9	TRBJ2-2	TGTGCCAGCAGCTTGCTTCGGGGGGGCACCGGGGAGCTGTTTTTT	CASSLLRGGTGELFF
.	.	TRBV21-1	TRBJ1-1	TGTGCCAGCAGCAAAGTCTGTGAAGCTTTCTTT	CASSKVCEAFF
.	.	TRBV5-6	TRBJ2-2	TGTGCCAGCAGCTTGCCAGGGATTGACACCGGGGAGCTGTTTTTT	CASSLPGIDTGELFF
.	few	TRBV10-3	TRBJ1-1	TGTGCCATCAGTGAGCGGGTTACAGGGAGTGGCACTGAAGCTTTCTTT	CAISERVTGSGTEAFF
.	.	TRBV19	TRBJ1-4	TGTGCCAGTAGTATGTTGGGGAGTTTTAATGAAAAACTGTTTTTT	CASSMLGSFNEKLFF
TRBD1	.	TRBV29-1	TRBJ2-7	TGCAGCGCAAGACGGACAGGGCTTGGGCCCTACGAGCAGTACTTC	CSARRTGLGPYEQYF
.	.	TRBV27	TRBJ1-2	TGTGCCAGCAGTTTATCGGCGGGGGGTCGCTATGGCTACACCTTC	CASSLSAGGRYGYTF
TRBD1	.	TRBV6-4	TRBJ1-2	TGTGCCAGCAGTGCGGCCGTAGGACAGGGGGCGTACACCTTC	CASSAAVGQGAYTF
.	.	TRBV5-6	TRBJ1-1	TGTGCCAGTACAGGGTCAGGCACTGAAGCTTTCTTT	CASTGSGTEAFF
TRBD1	once	TRBV7-8	TRBJ1-2	TGTGCCAGCAGCCCCGGGACAGGGGATTTCTATGGCTACACCTTC	CASSPGTGDFYGYTF
TRBD1	.	TRBV19	TRBJ2-1	TGTGCCAGTAGTTTGACCGGGACAGGGGGATACAATGAGCAGTTCTTC	CASSLTGTGGYNEQFF
.	.	TRBV29-1	TRBJ1-1	TGCAGCGCTGTTGGGGGAGGGAACACTGAAGCTTTCTTT	CSAVGGGNTEAFF
TRBD2	.	TRBV24-1	TRBJ2-3	TGTGCCACCAGTGACCGGACTAGCGGGGTGGCAGATACGCAGTATTTT	CATSDRTSGVADTQYF
TRBD2	.	TRBV5-1	TRBJ2-5	TGCGCCAGCAGCCTGAGACTAGCGGGGGTAATGGAGACCCAGTACTTC	CASSLRLAGVMETQYF
.	.	TRBV5-6	TRBJ1-2	TGTGCCAGCAGCTCAGACTCCCGACAGTCCCACCCGGGCGAGACCTTC	CASSSDSRQSHPGETF
.	.	TRBV2	TRBJ1-5	TGTGCCAGCAGTGAAGAAGGGACAATGAATCAGCCCCAGCATTTT	CASSEEGTMNQPQHF
TRBD1	.	TRBV7-9	TRBJ2-7	TGTGCCAGCAGCCTAAGACAGGGGGTCTACGAGCAGTACTTC	CASSLRQGVYEQYF
TRBD1	.	TRBV5-1	TRBJ1-1	TGCGCCAGCAGCGCTAGCCCCTACAGGGGCCTGAACACTGAAGCTTTCTTT	CASSASPYRGLNTEAFF
.	.	TRBV7-6	TRBJ1-3	TGTGCCAGCAGCTTAGATTCGAGGCAGCTAGTCTCTGGAAACACCATATATTTT	CASSLDSRQLVSGNTIYF
TRBD1	.	TRBV2	TRBJ2-7	TGTGCCAGCAGGACCGGGACAGGGTCCTACGAGCAGTACTTC	CASRTGTGSYEQYF
.	once	TRBV19	TRBJ2-1	TGTGCCAGTAGCCCCGGGGTAGCTCCCTACAATGAGCAGTTCTTC	CASSPGVAPYNEQFF
.	.	TRBV28	TRBJ1-2	TGTGCCAGCAGTCTCGACTATGGCTACACCTTC	CASSLDYGYTF
.	.	TRBV21-1	TRBJ2-2	TGTGCCAGCAGCACCCGACTAGCGGGGGAGCCCCACACCGGGGAGCTGTTTTTT	CASSTRLAGEPHTGELFF
.	.	TRBV12-3/TRBV12-4	TRBJ2-1	TGTGCCAGCAGTGAGGACTCGGACAATGAGCAGTTCTTC	CASSEDSDNEQFF
.	.	TRBV5-1	TRBJ1-6	TGCGCCAGCAGCTTGGAGACGGGGGGTTCACCCCTCCACTTT	CASSLETGGSPLHF
TRBD2	.	TRBV5-6	TRBJ2-1	TGTGCCAGCAGCTCGGGACTAGCGGTTAACAATGAGCAGTTCTTC	CASSSGLAVNNEQFF
TRBD1	.	TRBV5-1	TRBJ1-4	TGCGCCAGCAGCTTGGTACAGGGGCCTAATGAAAAACTGTTTTTT	CASSLVQGPNEKLFF
TRBD2	.	TRBV7-8	TRBJ2-7	TGTGCCAGCAGCTCATCTACGGGGGGTGTCTACGAGCAGTACTTC	CASSSSTGGVYEQYF
TRBD1	.	TRBV3-1/TRBV3-2	TRBJ2-3	TGTGCCAGCAGCCCATCGGACAGGGGCTACACAGATACGCAGTATTTT	CASSPSDRGYTDTQYF
TRBD1	few	TRBV19	TRBJ1-3	TGTGCCAGTATTAGGACAGGCTCTGGAAACACCATATATTTT	CASIRTGSGNTIYF
TRBD2	.	TRBV19	TRBJ2-7	TGTGCCAGCTCCCGTAGCGGGGGAGGAGGATACGAGCAGTACTTC	CASSRSGGGGYEQYF
.	.	TRBV11-2	TRBJ1-3	TGTGCCAGCAGCTTAGATGGAAAAGGGGCTAATGGAAACACCATATATTTT	CASSLDGKGANGNTIYF
.	.	TRBV21-1	TRBJ1-1	TGTGCCAGCAGCCCCCCCCTCAGGGGGGTCCCCGCGGCGACTGAAGCTTTCTTT	CASSPPLRGVPAATEAFF
.	.	TRBV9	TRBJ1-1	TGTGCCAGCAGCGTTTCCCAGAACACTGAAGCTTTCTTT	CASSVSQNTEAFF
.	.	TRBV12-3/TRBV12-4	TRBJ1-1	TGTGCCAGCAGTATGGGAGTAAACACTGAAGCTTTCTTT	CASSMGVNTEAFF
.	few	TRBV21-1	TRBJ1-2	TGTGCCAGCAGCCCTACTAATGAGGTACAGCGGACCTATGGCTACACCTTC	CASSPTNEVQRTYGYTF
.	.	TRBV2	TRBJ1-1	TGTGCCACCCGACTTGGAGTGAACACTGAAGCTTTCTTT	CATRLGVNTEAFF
TRBD1	.	TRBV28	TRBJ1-2	TGTGCCAGCAGTTCAACCGGGACAGCCTTTAACTATGGCTACACCTTC	CASSSTGTAFNYGYTF
TRBD1	.	TRBV19	TRBJ2-4	TGTGCCAGTAGTATAGACCGGGACAGGGGGCGAAACATTCAGTACTTC	CASSIDRDRGRNIQYF
.	.	TRBV6-6	TRBJ1-5	TGTGCCACCGGTCGCCTACTTGAGGATACTGGGAGGAGCAATCAGCCCCAGCATTTT	CATGRLLEDTGRSNQPQHF
.	once	TRBV6-6	TRBJ1-3	TGTGCCAGCAGTCCAGGGAACTCTGGAAACACCATATATTTT	CASSPGNSGNTIYF